The 2 T cell receptor beta chains presented below share a single source sample, sequenced in a study of long-term antiretroviral therapy in people with HIV. It was version v3.0 of the immunoSEQ assay that was run at survey level. Here immunoSEQ multiplex PCR was the method, and the copy in TCRdb shows in-frame clones only, minus some. The data contain some 31,000 clones, about 85% of them seen just once; the ten biggest clones take up 10% to 15%. The specimen comprised unsorted PBMCs, sampled 1.1 years after starting antiretroviral therapy. These receptors all come from a man aged 18 to 29 with HIV.

The chain is built from TRBV11-2 and TRBJ2-3; D not resolved. The CDR3 is 12 residues long. Trimming took off 5 bases at V and 6 bases at J, with 9 bases between the two ends. Germline lookup yields CDR1 SGHAT and CDR2 FQNNGV. The CDR3 nucleotides read TGTGCCAGCAGCCCAACGCTGGATACGCAGTATTTT. Translated, it gives CASSPTLDTQYF.

This clone was picked up a small number of times. The chain has TRBV19 and TRBJ1-2; no reliable D call. The CDR3 runs 15 residues. CDR1 is LNHDA and CDR2 is SQIVND in the germline V gene (reference sequence). The V and J ends lost 10 bases and 5 bases respectively, with 23 bases between them. The CDR3 DNA is TGTGCCACCCTTTCCTCGGGCGCCGGAGCATATGGCTACACCTTC. It is translated as CATLSSGAGAYGYTF.